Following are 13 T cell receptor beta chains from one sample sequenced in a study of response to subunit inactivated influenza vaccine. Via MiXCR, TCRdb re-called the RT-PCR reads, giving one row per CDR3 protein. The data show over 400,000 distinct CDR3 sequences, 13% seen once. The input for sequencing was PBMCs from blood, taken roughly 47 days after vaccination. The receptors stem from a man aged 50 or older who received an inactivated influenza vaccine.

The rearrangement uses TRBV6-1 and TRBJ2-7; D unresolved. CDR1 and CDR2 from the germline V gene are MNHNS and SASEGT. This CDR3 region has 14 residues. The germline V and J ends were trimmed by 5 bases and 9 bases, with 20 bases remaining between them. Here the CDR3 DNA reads TGTGCCAGCAGTCATTCTCAAGGACGAACCATGCAGTACTTC. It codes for CASSHSQGRTMQYF.

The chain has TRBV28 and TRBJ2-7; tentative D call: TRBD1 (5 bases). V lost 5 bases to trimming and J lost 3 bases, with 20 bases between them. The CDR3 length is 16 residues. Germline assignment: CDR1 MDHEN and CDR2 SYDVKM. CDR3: CASSADHRPFGYEQYF. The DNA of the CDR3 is TGTGCCAGCAGTGCCGACCACAGGCCCTTTGGCTACGAGCAGTACTTC.

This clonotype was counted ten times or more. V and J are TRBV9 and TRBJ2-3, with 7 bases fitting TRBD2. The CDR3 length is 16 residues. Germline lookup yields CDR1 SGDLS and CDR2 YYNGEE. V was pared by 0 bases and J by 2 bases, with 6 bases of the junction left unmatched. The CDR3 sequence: CASSVGSGLITDTQYF. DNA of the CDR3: TGTGCCAGCAGCGTAGGTAGCGGGCTCATCACAGATACGCAGTATTTT.

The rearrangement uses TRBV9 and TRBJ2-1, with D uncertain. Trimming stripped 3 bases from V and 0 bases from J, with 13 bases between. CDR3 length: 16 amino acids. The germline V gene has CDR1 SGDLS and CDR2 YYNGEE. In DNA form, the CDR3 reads TGTGCCAGCAGCGGCCACATGTTGGGCTCCTACAATGAGCAGTTCTTC. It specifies CASSGHMLGSYNEQFF. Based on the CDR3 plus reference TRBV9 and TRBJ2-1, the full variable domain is DSGVTQTPKHLITATGQRVTLRCSPRSGDLSVYWYQQSLDQGLQFLIQYYNGEERAKGNILERFSAQQFPDLHSELNLSSLELGDSALYFCASSGHMLGSYNEQFFGPGTRLTVL.

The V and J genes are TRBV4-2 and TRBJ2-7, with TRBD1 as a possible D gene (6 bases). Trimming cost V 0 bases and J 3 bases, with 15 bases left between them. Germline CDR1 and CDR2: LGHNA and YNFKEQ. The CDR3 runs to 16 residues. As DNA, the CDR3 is TGTGCCAGCAGCCAAGACGGGCGTCAGGGACACTACGAGCAGTACTTC. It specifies CASSQDGRQGHYEQYF.

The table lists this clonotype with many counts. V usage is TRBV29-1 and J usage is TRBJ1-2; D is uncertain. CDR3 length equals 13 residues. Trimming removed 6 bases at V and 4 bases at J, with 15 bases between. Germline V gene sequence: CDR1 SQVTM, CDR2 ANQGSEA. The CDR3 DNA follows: TGCAGCGTCGTCCCGGGTTCAGGCTATGGCTACACCTTC. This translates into CSVVPGSGYGYTF.

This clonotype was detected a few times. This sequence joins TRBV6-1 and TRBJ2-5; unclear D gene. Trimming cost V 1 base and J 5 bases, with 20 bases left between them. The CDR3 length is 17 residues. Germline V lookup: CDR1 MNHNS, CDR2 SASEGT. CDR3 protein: CASSEGVSGLAEETQYF. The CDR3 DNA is TGTGCCAGCAGTGAAGGAGTTTCGGGCTTAGCTGAGGAGACCCAGTACTTC.

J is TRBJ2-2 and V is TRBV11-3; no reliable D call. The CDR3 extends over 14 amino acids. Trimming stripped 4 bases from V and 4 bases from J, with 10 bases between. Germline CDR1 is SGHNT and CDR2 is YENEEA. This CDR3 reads CASSSFESTGELFF. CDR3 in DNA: TGTGCCAGCAGCTCATTTGAGAGCACCGGGGAGCTGTTTTTT.

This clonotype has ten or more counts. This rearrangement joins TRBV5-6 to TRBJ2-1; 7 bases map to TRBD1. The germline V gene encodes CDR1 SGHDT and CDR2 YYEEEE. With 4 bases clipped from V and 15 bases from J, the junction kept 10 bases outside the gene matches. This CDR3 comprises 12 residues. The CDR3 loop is CASSRARGPPFF. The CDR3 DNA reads TGTGCCAGCAGCCGGGCGAGGGGGCCGCCGTTCTTC.

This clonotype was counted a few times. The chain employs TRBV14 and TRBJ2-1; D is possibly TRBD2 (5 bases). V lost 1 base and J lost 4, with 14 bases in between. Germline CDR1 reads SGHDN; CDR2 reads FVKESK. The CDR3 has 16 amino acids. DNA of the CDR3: TGTGCCAGCAGCCAAGCAGCGGTGATGGGGTACAATGAGCAGTTCTTC. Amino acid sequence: CASSQAAVMGYNEQFF.

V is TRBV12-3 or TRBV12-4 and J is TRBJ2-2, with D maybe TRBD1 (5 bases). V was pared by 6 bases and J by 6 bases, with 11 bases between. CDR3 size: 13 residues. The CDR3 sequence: CASSSRVAGELFF. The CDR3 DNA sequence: TGTGCCAGCAGCTCCAGGGTTGCCGGGGAGCTGTTTTTT.

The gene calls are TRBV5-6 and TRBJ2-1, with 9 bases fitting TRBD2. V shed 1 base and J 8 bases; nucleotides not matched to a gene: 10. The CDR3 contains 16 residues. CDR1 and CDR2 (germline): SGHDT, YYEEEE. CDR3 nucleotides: TGTGCCAGCAGCTTGAAGACGGCGGGAGGGGGCCATGAGCAGTTCTTC. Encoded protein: CASSLKTAGGGHEQFF.

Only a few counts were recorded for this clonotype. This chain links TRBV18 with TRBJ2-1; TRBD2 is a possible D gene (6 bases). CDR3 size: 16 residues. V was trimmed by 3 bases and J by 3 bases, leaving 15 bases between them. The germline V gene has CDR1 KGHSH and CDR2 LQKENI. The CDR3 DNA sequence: TGTGCCAGCTCACCCCCCGGGGTAGCGGACTACAATGAGCAGTTCTTC. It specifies CASSPPGVADYNEQFF.